The rows below give T cell receptor beta chains drawn from one sample of a study of regulatory T cells in long-lasting Graves disease. TCRdb itself ran the multiplex PCR reads through MiXCR, one entry per CDR3 protein. This table has 300,000 to 500,000 distinct CDR3 sequences, about a fifth appearing once. Material: peripheral blood mononuclear cells (PBMCs), obtained when the disease was refractory, from a patient treated with antithyroid drugs. The receptors originated from a female donor with Graves disease. CDR3s include the opening cysteine and the closing phenylalanine or tryptophan. The order of the fields is V gene, J gene, CDR3 length, CDR3 protein.

>TRBV15|TRBJ2-5|16
CATSRGTELQLETQYF
>TRBV3-1|TRBJ1-4|14
CASSQQGGLEKLFF
>TRBV29-1|TRBJ1-2|12
CSVDPGFYGYTF
>TRBV10-3|TRBJ2-7|13
CAIRGTEGSEQYF
>TRBV7-8|TRBJ2-7|14
CASSLGASPYEQYF
>TRBV7-9|TRBJ1-4|15
CASGPRGSFNEKLFF
>TRBV5-6|TRBJ2-2|14
CASSLGPYTGELFF
>TRBV18|TRBJ1-5|13
CASSPTGDQPQHF
>TRBV6-1|TRBJ2-7|14
CASSKTGQSYEQYF
>TRBV15|TRBJ1-2|14
CATSVTGGPYGYTF
>TRBV12-3/TRBV12-4|TRBJ2-5|14
CASSQTGRWETQYF
>TRBV9|TRBJ2-2|12
CASSVGTGELFF
>TRBV6-5|TRBJ1-1|16
CASSFRRVPMNTEAFF
>TRBV19|TRBJ1-5|15
CASSGAGTVSQPQHF
>TRBV12-3/TRBV12-4|TRBJ1-5|14
CASNLIGNGQPQHF
>TRBV30|TRBJ1-2|12
CAWSVTGGGYTF
>TRBV19|TRBJ1-1|16
CASNADRAPMNTEAFF
>TRBV6-1|TRBJ2-5|12
CASAEPKETQYF
>TRBV11-2|TRBJ1-2|15
CASSSPGQANYGYTF
>TRBV5-5|TRBJ1-1|15
CASSEQTISGTEAFF
>TRBV12-5|TRBJ2-7|14
CASGLFSDPYEQYF
>TRBV3-1|TRBJ1-1|13
CASRMGQNTEAFF
>TRBV28|TRBJ1-2|17
CASSSHPGAGTVGGCTF
>TRBV28|TRBJ2-7|14
CASSFTATGYEQYF